The next 15 T cell receptor beta chains were all read from a single sample in a study of T cells in Graves' hyperthyroidism and ophthalmopathy. Regions amplified from RNA transcripts were the TCR beta CDR3 regions. With the HTBI primer set, the TCR CDR3 went through a first round of RT-PCR. TCRdb re-called the multiplex PCR reads with MiXCR, one entry per CDR3 protein. The sample contains some 320,000 distinct CDR3 sequences, around 13% of which appear only once. Sequenced: blood. These receptors came from a woman aged 40-49 years with Graves' ophthalmopathy.

This clonotype has a count of ten or more. The genes are TRBV7-9 and TRBJ1-1; D call uncertain. The germline CDR1 and CDR2 sequences are SEHNR and FQNEAQ (reference sequence). V lost 7 bases and J 0 bases, leaving 12 bases between the germline ends. CDR3 length equals 14 residues. The CDR3 nucleotides read TGTGCCAGCACCTCATCCTTTATGAACACTGAAGCTTTCTTT. As protein: CASTSSFMNTEAFF.

This clonotype was counted at least ten times. The chain recombines TRBV27 with TRBJ1-5, with 7 bases lining up with TRBD1. This CDR3 comprises 13 residues. CDR1 is MNHEY, CDR2 SMNVEV, per germline (reference sequence). After removal of 6 bases from V and 6 bases from J, the junction contained 5 bases not matched to a gene. The CDR3 reads CASSADRVQPQHF. The CDR3 DNA follows: TGTGCCAGCAGCGCAGACAGGGTTCAGCCCCAGCATTTT.

This clonotype was counted a few times. The CDR3 reads CASSYGLAGNEQFF. The CDR3 region has the DNA TGTGCCAGCAGTTATGGGCTAGCAGGCAATGAGCAGTTCTTC. The chain joins TRBV6-5 to TRBJ2-1; TRBD2 might be the D (5 bases). V shed 3 bases and J shed 6 bases, with 12 bases lying between them. The germline V gene has CDR1 MNHEY and CDR2 SVGAGI. The CDR3 is 14 amino acids.

This clonotype was observed at least ten times. CDR3 amino acids: CASRERSGNTIYF. The DNA for the CDR3 is TGTGCCAGCAGAGAGAGGTCTGGAAACACCATATATTTT. The chain carries TRBV6-1 and TRBJ1-3; D not resolved. The V gene's germline CDR1 is MNHNS and CDR2 SASEGT. The CDR3 has 13 amino acids. The V end lost 6 bases, the J end lost 1 base, and 7 bases lay between the germline ends.

Of note for this clonotype: This sequence may be a read error, since a much larger clone differs from it by one base. The CDR3 carries no conserved terminal phenylalanine or tryptophan, so it likely arises from a read error. This chain links TRBV7-9 with TRBJ2-5, with no clear D. CDR1 is SEHNR and CDR2 is FQNEAQ in the germline V gene (reference sequence). V shed 1 base and J shed 1 base, with 7 bases lying between them. This CDR3 comprises 14 residues. The CDR3, as DNA: TGTGCCAGCAGCTTAGTTGTCAGCCAAGAGACCCAGTACCTC. Amino acids: CASSLVVSQETQYL.

This clonotype was seen repeatedly, ten times or more. The chain is built from TRBV24-1 and TRBJ2-2; D gene ambiguous. Germline values: CDR1 KGHDR, CDR2 SFDVKD. Trimming removed 10 bases at V and 1 base at J, with 12 bases between. CDR3 size: 14 residues. The CDR3 reads CATKGSGNTGELFF. In DNA form, the CDR3 reads TGTGCCACTAAAGGGTCGGGGAACACCGGGGAGCTGTTTTTT.

This clonotype was recorded a few times. The chain recombines TRBV12-3 or TRBV12-4 with TRBJ2-1; D remains ambiguous. The length of the CDR3 is 13 residues. Trimming cost V 2 bases and J 9 bases, with 11 bases left between them. Here the CDR3 DNA reads TGTGCCAGCAGTTTACTGGCGGTGGGTGAGCAGTTCTTC. Protein: CASSLLAVGEQFF.

This clonotype was seen at least ten times. CDR3: CASENSGGANTGELFF. The CDR3 bases are TGCGCCAGCGAGAATTCGGGGGGCGCGAACACCGGGGAGCTGTTTTTT. The chain carries TRBV5-1 and TRBJ2-2; TRBD2 is a possible D gene (7 bases). The CDR3 spans 16 residues. Germline CDR1 and CDR2: SGHRS and YFSETQ. With 7 bases removed from V and 0 bases from J, the gap between germline ends came to 16 bases.

This chain connects TRBV7-9 to TRBJ1-5, with D possibly being TRBD1 (6 bases). CDR1 SEHNR and CDR2 FQNEAQ come from the germline V gene (reference sequence). V lost 5 bases and J 1 base, leaving 24 bases between the germline ends. This CDR3 comprises 19 residues. The CDR3 region is CASSPIGGPTTPSNQPQHF. DNA of the CDR3: TGTGCCAGCAGCCCAATCGGGGGCCCCACCACCCCAAGCAATCAGCCCCAGCATTTT.

J is TRBJ2-3 and V is TRBV28; D perhaps matches TRBD2 (6 bases). Germline CDR1 and CDR2: MDHEN and SYDVKM. V lost 5 bases and J lost 2, with 11 bases in between. CDR3 size: 14 residues. CDR3 residues: CASSGGPDTDTQYF. CDR3 coding DNA: TGTGCCAGCAGTGGAGGGCCAGACACAGATACGCAGTATTTT.

Many counts were recorded for this clonotype. The chain carries TRBV6-1 and TRBJ1-1; 7 nucleotides align to TRBD1. J gave up 1 base and V 6 bases, and 5 bases lay outside the gene matches. This CDR3 spans 14 amino acids. Germline CDR1 and CDR2: MNHNS and SASEGT. This chain's CDR3 is CASSLTGENTEAFF. In DNA, the CDR3 is TGTGCCAGCAGCCTTACAGGGGAGAACACTGAAGCTTTCTTT.

A few counts support this clonotype. The V gene is TRBV19, the J gene TRBJ1-1, with a tentative D call TRBD1 (6 bases). Trimming removed 5 bases at V and 3 bases at J, with 7 bases between. CDR3 length: 12 residues. Germline assignment: CDR1 LNHDA and CDR2 SQIVND (reference sequence). CDR3 sequence: CASSRGHTEAFF. CDR3 coding DNA: TGTGCCAGTAGTCGGGGGCACACTGAAGCTTTCTTT.

This clonotype was counted only a few times. This chain uses TRBV6-2 or TRBV6-3 with TRBJ2-2; the match to TRBD2 covers 9 bases. Germline assignment: CDR1 MNHEY and CDR2 SVGEGT. The CDR3 consists of 16 residues. V lost 5 bases to trimming and J lost 8 bases; unmatched junction nucleotides: 12. The CDR3 sequence is CASSRRLAGGPGELFF. CDR3 coding DNA: TGTGCCAGCAGTCGACGGTTGGCGGGAGGGCCAGGGGAGCTGTTTTTT.

V and J are TRBV2 and TRBJ2-5, with 7 bases fitting TRBD2. This CDR3 has 14 residues. After removal of 6 bases from V and 4 bases from J, the junction contained 8 bases not matched to a gene. CDR1 is SNHLY, CDR2 FYNNEI, per germline. CDR3 residues: CASSGGGSRETQYF. The DNA for the CDR3 is TGTGCCAGCAGCGGAGGCGGGAGCCGAGAGACCCAGTACTTC.

This clonotype came up many times. This rearrangement joins TRBV20-1 to TRBJ1-1; D is undetermined. CDR1 and CDR2 from the germline V gene are DFQATT and SNEGSKA (reference sequence). Trimming cost V 6 bases and J 4 bases, with 15 bases left between them. CDR3 length equals 13 residues. The CDR3 region has the DNA TGCAGTGCGGAAGCACCGGCATCCACTGAAGCTTTCTTT. The encoded protein is CSAEAPASTEAFF.